This TCR beta chain was documented in a study of blood T cell repertoires in COVID-19. Overall study context: Spain, Italy and the United States supplied samples that represented acute and convalescent COVID-19.

Per the original methods: The assay estimated nucleated cells by amplifying reference gene primers. Method: immunoSEQ multiplex PCR; TCRdb's copy keeps in-frame clones and lacks some. V and J calls and clone size are copied from that table; D and trimming were computed from the DNA. The sample contains 350,000 to 400,000 clones, around 88% of which appear only once. During active infection, Seattle patients enrolled and were then monitored through disease. Germline CDR1 and CDR2: LNHDA and SQIVND (reference sequence). Trimming removed 5 bases at V and 0 bases at J, with 16 bases between. The CDR3 consists of 16 residues.

The sequencing input was peripheral blood. V is TRBV19 and J is TRBJ1-2; a weak D match, TRBD1 (5 bases). The TCR comes from a woman aged 55-70 years with COVID-19, enrolled during active disease. The CDR3 DNA follows: TGTGCCAGTAGTTCAGGGTTACAAGGAACTAACTATGGCTACACCTTC. Protein sequence: CASSSGLQGTNYGYTF.